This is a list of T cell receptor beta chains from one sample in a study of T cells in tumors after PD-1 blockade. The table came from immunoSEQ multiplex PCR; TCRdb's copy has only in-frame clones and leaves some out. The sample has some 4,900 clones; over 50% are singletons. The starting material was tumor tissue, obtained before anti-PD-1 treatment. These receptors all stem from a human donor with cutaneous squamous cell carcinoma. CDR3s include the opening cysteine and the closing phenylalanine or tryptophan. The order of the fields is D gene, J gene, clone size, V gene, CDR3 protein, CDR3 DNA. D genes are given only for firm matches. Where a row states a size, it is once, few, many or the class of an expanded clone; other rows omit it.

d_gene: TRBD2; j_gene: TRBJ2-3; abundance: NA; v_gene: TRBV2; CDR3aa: CASSDSLAGGTDTQYF; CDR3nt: TGTGCCAGCAGTGATAGCCTAGCGGGGGGGACAGATACGCAGTATTTT
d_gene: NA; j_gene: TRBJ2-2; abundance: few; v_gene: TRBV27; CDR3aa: CASSRFSTDYTGELFF; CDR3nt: TGTGCCAGCAGTAGATTTTCGACCGACTATACCGGGGAGCTGTTTTTT
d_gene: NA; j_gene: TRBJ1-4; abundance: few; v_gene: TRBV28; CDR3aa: CASSSRLNEKLFF; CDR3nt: TGTGCCAGCAGTTCACGACTTAATGAAAAACTGTTTTTT
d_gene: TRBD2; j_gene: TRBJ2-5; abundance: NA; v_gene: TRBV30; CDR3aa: CAWSGGGGRQTQYF; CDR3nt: TGTGCCTGGAGTGGAGGCGGGGGGAGGCAGACCCAGTACTTC
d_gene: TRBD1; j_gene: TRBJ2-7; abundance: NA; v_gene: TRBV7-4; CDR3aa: CASGDRVNEQYF; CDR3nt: TGTGCCAGCGGGGACAGGGTCAACGAGCAGTACTTC
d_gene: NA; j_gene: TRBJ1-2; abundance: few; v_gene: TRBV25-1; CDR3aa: CASSESGHSNYGYTF; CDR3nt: TGTGCCAGCAGTGAGTCGGGACATTCTAACTATGGCTACACCTTC
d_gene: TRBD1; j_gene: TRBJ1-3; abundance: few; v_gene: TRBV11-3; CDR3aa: CASSSTGAGNTIYF; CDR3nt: TGTGCCAGCAGCTCGACAGGGGCTGGAAACACCATATATTTT
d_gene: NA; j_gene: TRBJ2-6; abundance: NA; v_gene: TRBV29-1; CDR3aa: CSARTVEKSINVLTF; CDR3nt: TGCAGCGCCCGGACAGTGGAGAAGTCTATCAACGTCCTGACTTTC
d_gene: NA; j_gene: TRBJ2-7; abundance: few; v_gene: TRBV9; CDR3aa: CASSVDSGTLAYEQYF; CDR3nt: TGTGCCAGCAGCGTAGATTCTGGGACCCTTGCCTACGAGCAGTACTTC
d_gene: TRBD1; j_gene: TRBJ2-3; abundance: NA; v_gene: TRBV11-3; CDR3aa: CASSRRTGGTDTQYF; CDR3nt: TGTGCCAGCAGCCGACGGACAGGGGGCACAGATACGCAGTATTTT
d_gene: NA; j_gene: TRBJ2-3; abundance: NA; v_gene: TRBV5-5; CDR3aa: CASSLVGASADTQYF; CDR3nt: TGTGCCAGCAGCTTGGTCGGCGCTAGCGCAGATACGCAGTATTTT
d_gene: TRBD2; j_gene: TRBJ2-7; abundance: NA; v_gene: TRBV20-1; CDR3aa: CSLGGTYEQYF; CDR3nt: TGCAGCCTGGGGGGGACCTACGAGCAGTACTTC
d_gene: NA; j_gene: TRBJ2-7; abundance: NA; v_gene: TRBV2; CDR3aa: CASSRAYEQYF; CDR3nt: TGTGCCAGCAGCCGGGCCTACGAGCAGTACTTC
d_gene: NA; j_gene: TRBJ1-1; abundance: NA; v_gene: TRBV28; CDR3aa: CASSLGEAFF; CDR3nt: TGTGCCAGCAGCCTGGGTGAAGCTTTCTTT
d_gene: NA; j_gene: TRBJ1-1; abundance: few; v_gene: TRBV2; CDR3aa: CASSDLGLQNTEAFF; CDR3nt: TGTGCCAGCAGTGACTTGGGACTGCAGAACACTGAAGCTTTCTTT
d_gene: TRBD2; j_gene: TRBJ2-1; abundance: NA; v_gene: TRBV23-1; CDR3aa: CASSQSGSSGDSSYNEQFF; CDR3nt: TGCGCCAGCAGTCAATCGGGATCTAGCGGGGACAGCTCCTACAATGAGCAGTTCTTC
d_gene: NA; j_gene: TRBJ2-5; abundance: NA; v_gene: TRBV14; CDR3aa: CASSQRITGWRETQYF; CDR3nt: TGTGCCAGCAGCCAGAGGATCACAGGGTGGCGAGAGACCCAGTACTTC
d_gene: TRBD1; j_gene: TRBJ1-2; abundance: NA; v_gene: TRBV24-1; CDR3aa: CATSDFRGQAYGYTF; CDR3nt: TGTGCCACCAGTGATTTCCGGGGACAGGCATATGGCTACACCTTC
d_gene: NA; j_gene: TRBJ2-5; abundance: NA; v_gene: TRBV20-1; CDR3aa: CSASLETQYF; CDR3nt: TGCAGTGCTAGTTTGGAGACCCAGTACTTC
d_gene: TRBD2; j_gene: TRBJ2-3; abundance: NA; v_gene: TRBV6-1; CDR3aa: CASSFRDYTDTQYF; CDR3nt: TGTGCCAGCAGTTTCCGGGACTACACAGATACGCAGTATTTT
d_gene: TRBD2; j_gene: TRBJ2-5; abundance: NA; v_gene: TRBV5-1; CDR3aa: CASTAGLAGQETQYF; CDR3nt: TGCGCCAGCACGGCGGGACTAGCGGGACAAGAGACCCAGTACTTC
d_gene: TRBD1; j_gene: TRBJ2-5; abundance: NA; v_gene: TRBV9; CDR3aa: CASSTTGGETQYF; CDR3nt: TGTGCCAGCAGCACGACAGGGGGAGAGACCCAGTACTTC
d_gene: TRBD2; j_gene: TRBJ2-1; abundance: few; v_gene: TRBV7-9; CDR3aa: CASSLGGSGNNEQFF; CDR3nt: TGTGCCAGCAGCTTAGGTGGTAGCGGGAACAATGAGCAGTTCTTC
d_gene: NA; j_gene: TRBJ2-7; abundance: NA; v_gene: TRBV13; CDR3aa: CASSLGLLGNTYEQYF; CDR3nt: TGTGCCAGCAGCTTAGGGTTACTAGGCAATACCTACGAGCAGTACTTC
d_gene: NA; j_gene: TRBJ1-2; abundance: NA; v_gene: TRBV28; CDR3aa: CASSPPIRSNYGYTF; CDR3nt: TGTGCCAGCAGTCCCCCGATCAGGTCTAACTATGGCTACACCTTC
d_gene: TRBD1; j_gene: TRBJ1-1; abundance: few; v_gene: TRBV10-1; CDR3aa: CASSPTGEGTEAFF; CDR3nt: TGCGCCAGCAGTCCGACAGGGGAAGGCACTGAAGCTTTCTTT
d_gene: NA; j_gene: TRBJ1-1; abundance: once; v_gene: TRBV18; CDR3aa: CASSPGTVIAFF; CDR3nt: TGTGCCAGCTCACCTGGGACCGTGATAGCTTTCTTT
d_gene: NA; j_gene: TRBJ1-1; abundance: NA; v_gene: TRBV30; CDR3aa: CAWSAGGAGAFF; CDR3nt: TGTGCCTGGAGTGCGGGGGGGGCAGGAGCTTTCTTT
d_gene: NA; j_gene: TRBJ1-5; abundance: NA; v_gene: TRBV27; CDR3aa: CASSSGAGGSNQPQHF; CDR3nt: TGTGCCAGCAGTTCGGGCGCCGGTGGAAGCAATCAGCCCCAGCATTTT
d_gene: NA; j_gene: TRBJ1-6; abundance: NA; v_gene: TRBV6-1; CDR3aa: CASSELGTSPLHF; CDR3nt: TGTGCCAGCAGTGAATTAGGGACTTCACCCCTCCACTTT
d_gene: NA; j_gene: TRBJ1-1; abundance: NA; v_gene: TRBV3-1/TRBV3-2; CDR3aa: CASSQGPGNTEAFF; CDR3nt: TGTGCCAGCAGCCAAGGCCCGGGGAACACTGAAGCTTTCTTT
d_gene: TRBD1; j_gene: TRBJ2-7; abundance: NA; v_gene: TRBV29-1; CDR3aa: CSAEGQGAVYEQYF; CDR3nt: TGCAGCGCCGAGGGGCAGGGGGCGGTCTACGAGCAGTACTTC
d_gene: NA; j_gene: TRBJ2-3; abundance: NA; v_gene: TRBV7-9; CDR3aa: CASSPLGQAGTDTQYF; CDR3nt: TGTGCCAGCAGCCCATTGGGTCAGGCGGGCACAGATACGCAGTATTTT
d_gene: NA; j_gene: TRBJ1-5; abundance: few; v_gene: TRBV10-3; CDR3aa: CAISADGNQPQHF; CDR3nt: TGTGCCATCAGCGCGGATGGCAATCAGCCCCAGCATTTT
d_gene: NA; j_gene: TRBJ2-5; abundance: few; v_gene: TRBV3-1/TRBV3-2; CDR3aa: CASSLTETQYF; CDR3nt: TGTGCCAGCAGCCTAACAGAGACCCAGTACTTC
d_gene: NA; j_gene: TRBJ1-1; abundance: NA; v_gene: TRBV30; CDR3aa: CAWSYTKNTEAFF; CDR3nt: TGTGCCTGGAGCTATACTAAGAACACTGAAGCTTTCTTT
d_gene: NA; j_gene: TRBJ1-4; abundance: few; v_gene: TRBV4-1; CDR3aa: CASSQDRMANEKLFF; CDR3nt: TGCGCCAGCAGCCAAGATCGTATGGCTAATGAAAAACTGTTTTTT
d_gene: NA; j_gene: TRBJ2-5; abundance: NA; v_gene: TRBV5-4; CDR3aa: CASSPGWVQETQYF; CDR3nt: TGTGCCAGCAGCCCAGGGTGGGTCCAAGAGACCCAGTACTTC
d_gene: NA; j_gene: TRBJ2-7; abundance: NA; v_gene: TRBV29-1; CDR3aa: CSVGDPSSYEQYF; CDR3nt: TGCAGCGTGGGGGATCCCAGCTCCTACGAGCAGTACTTC
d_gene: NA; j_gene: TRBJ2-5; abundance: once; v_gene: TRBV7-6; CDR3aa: CASSLARGTQETQYF; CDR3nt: TGTGCCAGCAGCTTAGCTCGGGGGACACAAGAGACCCAGTACTTC
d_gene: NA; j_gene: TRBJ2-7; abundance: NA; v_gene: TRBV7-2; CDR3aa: CASSAYLASYEQYF; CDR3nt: TGTGCCAGCAGCGCCTATCTAGCTTCCTACGAGCAGTACTTC
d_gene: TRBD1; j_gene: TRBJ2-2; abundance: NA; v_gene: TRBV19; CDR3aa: CASSKGQGTGELFF; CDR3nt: TGTGCCAGTAGTAAGGGACAGGGGACCGGGGAGCTGTTTTTT
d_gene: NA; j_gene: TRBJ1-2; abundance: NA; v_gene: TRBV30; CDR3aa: CAWSLGSAIYGYTF; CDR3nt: TGTGCCTGGAGTTTGGGCAGCGCGATCTATGGCTACACCTTC
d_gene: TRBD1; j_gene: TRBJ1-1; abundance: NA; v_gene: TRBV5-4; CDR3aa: CASSLDRGRGTEAFF; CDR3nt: TGTGCCAGCAGCTTGGATAGGGGGCGGGGCACTGAAGCTTTCTTT
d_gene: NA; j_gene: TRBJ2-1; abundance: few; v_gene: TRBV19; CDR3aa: CASSPLRGLEQFF; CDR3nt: TGTGCCAGTAGCCCTCTACGGGGTCTTGAGCAGTTCTTC
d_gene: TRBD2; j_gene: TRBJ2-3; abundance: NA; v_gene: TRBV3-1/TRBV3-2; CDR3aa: CASSQESLLAEYTDTQYF; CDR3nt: TGTGCCAGCAGCCAAGAGTCCCTGCTAGCGGAGTACACAGATACGCAGTATTTT
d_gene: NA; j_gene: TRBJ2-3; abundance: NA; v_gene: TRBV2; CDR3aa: CASSERAAASTDTQYF; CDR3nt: TGTGCCAGCAGTGAAAGGGCTGCTGCTAGCACAGATACGCAGTATTTT
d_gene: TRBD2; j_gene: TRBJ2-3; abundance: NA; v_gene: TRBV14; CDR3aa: CASSAGTSGGTGSTDTQYF; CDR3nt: TGTGCCAGCAGCGCAGGGACTAGCGGGGGAACCGGTAGCACAGATACGCAGTATTTT
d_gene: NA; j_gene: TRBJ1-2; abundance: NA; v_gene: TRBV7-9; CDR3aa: CASSLSTRDNYGYTF; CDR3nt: TGTGCCAGCAGCTTAAGTACCAGGGATAACTATGGCTACACCTTC
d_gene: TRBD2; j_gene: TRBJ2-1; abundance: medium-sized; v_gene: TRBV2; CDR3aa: CASSITSGYNEQFF; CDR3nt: TGTGCCAGCAGTATAACTAGCGGGTACAATGAGCAGTTCTTC
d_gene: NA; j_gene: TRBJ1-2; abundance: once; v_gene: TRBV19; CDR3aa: CASSIDYPAGARYGYTF; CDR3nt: TGTGCCAGTAGTATAGATTACCCCGCAGGGGCGCGCTATGGCTACACCTTC
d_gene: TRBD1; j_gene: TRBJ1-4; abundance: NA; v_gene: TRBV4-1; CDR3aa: CASSKGQGNEKLFF; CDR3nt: TGCGCCAGCAGCAAGGGACAGGGAAATGAAAAACTGTTTTTT
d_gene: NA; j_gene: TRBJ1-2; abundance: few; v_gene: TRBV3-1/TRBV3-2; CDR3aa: CASSQNLPQQGLLEYGYTF; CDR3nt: TGTGCCAGCAGCCAAAACTTACCCCAGCAGGGACTATTGGAGTATGGCTACACCTTC